A single T cell receptor (beta chain) is shown here with its context. The antigen it recognizes is unknown. There are no base qualities to consult, and no much larger clone falls within one base. The data stem from a study of cytomegalovirus exposure and HLA in healthy donors (dated by TCRdb to 2017 to 2019). About the investigation overall: According to a later analysis, one platform produced both the approximately 110 validation repertoires and the 550 to 800 repertoires of the first cohort. The study aimed to test whether signatures of past pathogen exposure could be identified by cataloging public T cell receptors. A separate validation cohort of some 130 different subjects was used in addition to the 666-subject first cohort. To predict cytomegalovirus infection status, the study brought together high-throughput TCR immunosequencing, statistical association of individual TCRs with disease status, and machine learning. Study-wide findings and limitations: The study listed approximately 160 TCR beta chains as associated with cytomegalovirus. All 110 or so repertoires were used to score co-occurrence in the validation cohort in a later analysis, because that analysis had no HLA typing for the cohort. It was suggested by the authors that the approach could potentially be generalized to other disease states and immunological phenotypes. In vitro tests confirmed that a few of the cytomegalovirus-associated TCR beta chains recognize cytomegalovirus antigens. A later analysis found that TCRs clustered in the first cohort also tended to co-occur in the roughly 120 validation repertoires, with approximately 95% of cluster scores above 0. Most TCR sequences were observed very rarely across donors, whereas some public TCRs were present in many individuals. The classifier was reported to diagnose cytomegalovirus status with high specificity and sensitivity in both the original and validation cohorts.

Receptors were amplified or captured by the immunoSEQ multiplex PCR assay. The study's processing was this. A statistical classification framework was built for diagnosing cytomegalovirus status from the catalog of TCR beta chain sequences. TCRdb retrieved this table from immuneACCESS and kept in-frame rearrangements only. Not all clones are present; in checked studies, unresolved V genes account for under half, and no reason is known for the remainder. The V and J calls and clone size are taken from that table; D and trimming were inferred from the DNA. The sample profile shows over 200,000 clones; about 92% of them were found once. Clones ranked in the top ten supply approximately 3.1% of the sample. The donors belonged to the validation cohort of about 120 subjects, which was separate from the approximately 700-subject first cohort. V is shortened by 3 bases, J by 4 bases, and the region joining them spans 7 bases. From a lookup of the germline V gene, CDR1 and CDR2 are SGHRS and YFSETQ. Its CDR3 holds 12 amino acids, cysteine through phenylalanine. Only CDR3 DNA is held: 36 bases, read in frame from base 1.

The rearrangement joined TRBV5-1 to TRBJ2-5; the D segment cannot be called with confidence. This TCR came from a woman in her thirties in good health and CMV-seronegative. What was sequenced was PBMCs. CDR3 region: CASSSTLETQYF. The DNA sequence is as follows: TGCGCCAGCAGCTCTACCTTAGAGACCCAGTACTTC. Full variable domain (CDR3 extended with the reference TRBV5-1 and TRBJ2-5 proteins): KAGVTQTPRYLIKTRGQQVTLSCSPISGHRSVSWYQQTPGQGLQFLFEYFSETQRNKGNFPGRFSGRQFSNSRSEMNVSTLELGDSALYLCASSSTLETQYFGPGTRLLVL.